This T cell receptor beta chain appears in the sequencing data of a study of T-cell memory formation after mild COVID-19. About the study: Clustering of TCRs was largely donor specific. Overall study results and limits: From day 15 to 85, contracting clones were balanced between CD4 and CD8, whereas later expanders leaned toward CD4+.

TCRdb processed the 5' RACE reads anew with MiXCR; each CDR3 protein has one entry. This table has under 300,000 distinct CDR3 sequences, over 8.5% appearing once. This clonotype was counted between two and nine times. Its target is unknown. Trimming stripped 4 bases from V and 4 bases from J, with 14 bases between. The CDR3 is made up of 14 amino acids. In germline, CDR1 is SGHRS, CDR2 YFSETQ. Input material: PBMCs or a T cell subset sorted from them (not recorded which). The source of this sequence is a young man who had mild COVID-19 (a few samples of this study predate the infection). Cell type and time point are not known. The chain joins TRBV5-1 to TRBJ1-2, with D hard to call. CDR3: CASSPGGSAYGYTF. CDR3 bases: TGCGCCAGCAGCCCCGGAGGGTCCGCCTATGGCTACACCTTC.